This TCR beta chain was recorded in a study of cytomegalovirus exposure and HLA in healthy donors. Broader study findings: Reportedly, cytomegalovirus status was diagnosed with high sensitivity and specificity. Clonal expansion was found to be greater in HLA-associated TCR beta chains than in equally common others in a later analysis. There were 164 TCR beta chains listed as cytomegalovirus-associated.

Donors were ostensibly healthy at sampling, although undocumented immune exposures were probable. The PCR had 60 Vbeta and 13 Jbeta primers. Sequenced by immunoSEQ multiplex PCR; TCRdb stores in-frame clones only, minus some. The sample lists some 170,000 clones, about four fifths seen once, with roughly 4.9% in the top ten. Comment on this clone: The target antigen is unknown. A read error is likely here: a far larger clone is one base away.

CDR1 is MGHDK and CDR2 is SYGVNS in the germline V gene. The CDR3 spans 11 residues. V gave up 4 bases and J gave up 7 bases, with 8 bases separating them. The sequencing sample was made of PBMCs. The TCR sequence derives from a woman aged 18 to 35 in good health and CMV-seropositive. The chain uses TRBV25-1 and TRBJ2-7; D remains unclear. CDR3 amino acids: CASSGPNEQYF. Written as DNA, the CDR3 is TGTGCCAGCAGTGGGCCCAATGAGCAGTACTTC.